Presented here are 27 T cell receptor beta chains from one specimen sequenced in a study of regulatory T cells in long-lasting Graves disease. In building TCR beta libraries, iRepertoire HTBI primers were used together with Arm-PCR of CDR3 regions. One entry per CDR3 protein, called by TCRdb with MiXCR from the multiplex PCR reads. This repertoire shows some 400,000 distinct CDR3 sequences, under 15% found once; its top ten account for approximately 16%. The time point was: newly diagnosed GD, antithyroid drugs for less than 3 months. The authors made the TCR library using RNA they extracted from PBMCs. These data also featured in a second study, about T cells in Graves' hyperthyroidism and ophthalmopathy.

The sample in question was peripheral blood mononuclear cells (PBMCs), obtained at new diagnosis, from a patient treated with antithyroid drugs. These receptors were collected from a woman in her 30s with Graves disease.

CDR3 region: CASTPSGLQETQYF. CDR3 nucleotides: TGTGCCAGCACTCCATCCGGGCTCCAAGAGACCCAGTACTTC. The rearrangement links TRBV6-1 to TRBJ2-5; D remains ambiguous. Trimming took off 7 bases at V and 1 base at J, with 13 bases between the two ends. The germline CDR1 and CDR2 sequences are MNHNS and SASEGT. The CDR3 extends over 14 amino acids.

This clonotype was seen many times. The chain combines TRBV10-3 with TRBJ2-1; no clear D gene. The CDR3 has 13 residues. CDR1 and CDR2 (germline): ENHRY, SYGVKD. The germline V and J ends were trimmed by 4 bases and 7 bases, with 11 bases remaining between them. Here the CDR3 DNA reads TGTGCCATCAGTGTATCTGCAGAGAATGAGCAGTTCTTC. It codes for CAISVSAENEQFF.

J is TRBJ2-3 and V is TRBV3-1; 14 positions agree with TRBD2. Germline loops: CDR1 LGHDT, CDR2 YNNKEL (reference sequence). With V trimmed by 4 bases and J by 1 base, 4 bases remained unmatched. The CDR3 has 17 residues. The CDR3 bases are TGTGCCAGCAGCCGAGGGACTAGCGGGAGTCGCACAGATACGCAGTATTTT. Amino acids: CASSRGTSGSRTDTQYF.

This clonotype was detected many times. The CDR3, as DNA: TGTGCCAGCAGCCAAGAAGGGACCATTTACGAGCAGTACTTC. It encodes CASSQEGTIYEQYF. The rearrangement joins TRBV3-1 to TRBJ2-7; tentatively, D is TRBD1 or TRBD2 (5 bases each). Germline lookup yields CDR1 LGHDT and CDR2 YNNKEL (reference sequence). With 0 bases removed from V and 4 bases from J, the gap between germline ends came to 10 bases. This CDR3 spans 14 amino acids.

This clonotype was picked up a small number of times. CDR3 nucleotide sequence: TGTGCCAGCATCTGGAACACCGGGGAGCTGTTTTTT. This gives the protein CASIWNTGELFF. V gene TRBV6-2 or TRBV6-3 combines with J gene TRBJ2-2; D is ambiguous. Germline-derived CDR1 and CDR2 are MNHEY and SVGEGT. Trimming took off 7 bases at V and 1 base at J, with 4 bases between the two ends. CDR3 length equals 12 residues.

This clonotype has a count of ten or more. The chain links TRBV18 to TRBJ2-3; the D is unclear. The CDR3 extends over 14 amino acids. With 6 bases removed from V and 2 bases from J, the gap between germline ends came to 12 bases. Looked up from germline, CDR1 is KGHSH and CDR2 is LQKENI. The CDR3 sequence: CASSVRRSTDTQYF. CDR3 nucleotides: TGTGCCAGCTCCGTCAGGAGATCCACAGATACGCAGTATTTT.

The sample holds many counts of this clonotype. CDR3 amino acids: CASSLHLNEQFF. In DNA, the CDR3 is TGTGCCAGCAGCTTACACCTCAATGAGCAGTTCTTC. This chain connects TRBV11-2 to TRBJ2-1; D ambiguous. Between the trimmed V and J ends, which lost 2 bases and 6 bases, there was a span of 5 bases. In germline, CDR1 is SGHAT, CDR2 FQNNGV. The CDR3 is made up of 12 amino acids.

V usage is TRBV12-3 or TRBV12-4 and J usage is TRBJ2-6; 7 nucleotides match TRBD1. This CDR3 has 15 residues. J was trimmed by 3 bases and V by 3 bases; bases with no gene match: 2. The CDR3 reads CASSLRGRGANVLTF. In DNA, the CDR3 is TGTGCCAGCAGTTTGAGGGGGCGTGGGGCCAACGTCCTGACTTTC.

This clonotype was seen only a few times. This chain links TRBV12-5 with TRBJ1-1; D uncertain. CDR1 LGHNT and CDR2 FRNRAP come from the germline V gene. The CDR3 runs 12 residues. V was clipped by 1 base and J by 6 bases, with 6 bases between them. CDR3: CASGLEEAEAFF. The CDR3 coding sequence is TGTGCTAGTGGTTTGGAGGAGGCTGAAGCTTTCTTT.

The CDR3 loop is CASSPGAGRGFF. CDR3 nucleotide sequence: TGTGCCAGCAGTCCAGGGGCAGGCAGGGGGTTCTTC. This chain uses TRBV12-3 or TRBV12-4 with TRBJ2-1, with D tentatively TRBD1 (6 bases). Trimming removed 5 bases from V and 15 bases from J, with 17 bases in between. This CDR3 spans 12 amino acids.

This clonotype was detected ten times or more. The V and J genes are TRBV11-2 and TRBJ2-2; D is unresolved. This CDR3 region has 13 residues. Trimming shortened V by 6 bases and J by 6 bases, and 11 bases separated the two germline ends. Germline assignment: CDR1 SGHAT and CDR2 FQNNGV. CDR3 amino acids: CASRPGSSGELFF. The CDR3 DNA sequence: TGTGCCAGCAGACCAGGCTCCTCCGGGGAGCTGTTTTTT.

This clonotype was observed at least ten times. V gene TRBV11-2 combines with J gene TRBJ2-1; D might be TRBD1 (6 bases). V was cut by 5 bases and J by 6 bases, with 11 bases left in between. Germline V CDR1 and CDR2: SGHAT, FQNNGV. The CDR3 spans 13 residues. CDR3 nucleotide sequence: TGTGCCAGCAGCCTCGGGACAAGCAATGAGCAGTTCTTC. It specifies CASSLGTSNEQFF.

The table lists this clonotype with many counts. V gene TRBV20-1 combines with J gene TRBJ2-5; the match to TRBD1 covers 8 bases. This CDR3 is 12 amino acids long. The V segment lost 6 bases and the J segment 5 bases; nucleotides outside the gene matches: 5. The germline V gene encodes CDR1 DFQATT and CDR2 SNEGSKA (reference sequence). The CDR3, as DNA: TGCAGTGCACGGACAGGGCATGAGACCCAGTACTTC. Translation gives CSARTGHETQYF.

In this sample, this clonotype turned up many times. The chain carries TRBV12-3 or TRBV12-4 and TRBJ2-7; TRBD2 matches 14 bases. Trimming at V came to 5 bases and at J to 9 bases, leaving 6 bases not matched to a gene. CDR3 length: 14 residues. The CDR3: CASSPAGLAGVQYF. CDR3 sequence (DNA): TGTGCCAGCAGTCCAGCGGGACTAGCGGGAGTGCAGTACTTC.

This chain uses TRBV7-9 with TRBJ2-5; 14 bases match TRBD2. J gave up 5 bases and V 3 bases, and 8 bases lay outside the gene matches. The CDR3 consists of 17 residues. Germline V gene sequence: CDR1 SEHNR, CDR2 FQNEAQ (reference sequence). CDR3 DNA: TGTGCCAGCAGCTTTGGGACTAGCGGGAGAGAGAGGGAGACCCAGTACTTC. It is translated as CASSFGTSGRERETQYF. The complete variable domain, with remaining parts taken from reference TRBV7-9 and TRBJ2-5, reads DTGVSQNPRHKITKRGQNVTFRCDPISEHNRLYWYRQTLGQGPEFLTYFQNEAQLEKSRLLSDRFSAERPKGSFSTLEIQRTEQGDSAMYLCASSFGTSGRERETQYFGPGTRLLVL.

This clonotype appeared many times. This sequence joins TRBV20-1 and TRBJ2-4, with 8 bases lining up with TRBD1. The germline V gene has CDR1 DFQATT and CDR2 SNEGSKA (reference sequence). Trimming at V came to 1 base and at J to 8 bases, leaving 7 bases not matched to a gene. The CDR3 consists of 14 residues. The CDR3 region is CSARADREIYIQYF. The CDR3 nucleotides read TGCAGTGCTAGAGCGGACAGGGAGATATACATTCAGTACTTC.

CDR3 bases: TGTGCCAGCAGCGAACAGGGTTCATGGCAGCCCCAGCATTTT. Amino acids: CASSEQGSWQPQHF. The genes are TRBV3-1 and TRBJ1-5; D is possibly TRBD1 (6 bases). This CDR3 is built from 14 residues. CDR1 and CDR2 (germline): LGHDT, YNNKEL (reference sequence). The V end was cut by 5 bases, the J end by 7 bases, with 15 bases between. Supplemented by reference TRBV3-1 and TRBJ1-5, the full variable domain reads DTAVSQTPKYLVTQMGNDKSIKCEQNLGHDTMYWYKQDSKKFLKIMFSYNNKELIINETVPNRFSPKSPDKAHLNLHINSLELGDSAVYFCASSEQGSWQPQHFGDGTRLSIL.

V gene TRBV24-1 combines with J gene TRBJ1-5; no clear D. The CDR3 extends over 13 amino acids. Trimming removed 6 bases from V and 7 bases from J, with 12 bases in between. Germline lookup yields CDR1 KGHDR and CDR2 SFDVKD. CDR3 in DNA: TGTGCCACCAGTTCGAGAGGGCAACAGCCCCAGCATTTT. Translation: CATSSRGQQPQHF.

The V and J genes are TRBV7-3 and TRBJ2-2, with 7 bases fitting TRBD2. Germline values: CDR1 SGHTA, CDR2 FQGTGA. The CDR3 is 21 amino acids. The V and J ends lost 1 base and 2 bases, in that order; junction bases with no gene match: 19. The CDR3 loop is CASSLREKGVRRENNTGELFF. CDR3 in DNA: TGTGCCAGCAGCTTAAGGGAAAAGGGCGTACGGCGGGAGAATAACACCGGGGAGCTGTTTTTT.

This clonotype was counted only a few times. The gene calls are TRBV13 and TRBJ2-1; TRBD2 aligns across 14 bases. This CDR3 has 14 amino acids. With V trimmed by 5 bases and J by 13 bases, 7 bases remained unmatched. CDR1 and CDR2 (germline): PRHDT, FYEKMQ (reference sequence). The CDR3 protein is CASSRPTSGRAQFF. CDR3 DNA sequence: TGTGCCAGCAGCCGACCGACTAGCGGGAGGGCCCAGTTCTTC.

J is TRBJ2-7 and V is TRBV12-3 or TRBV12-4; 7 bases fit TRBD1. V dropped 6 bases and J dropped 0; count of bases not matched to a gene: 11. This CDR3 contains 16 residues. The CDR3 loop is CASSQDPGGTSYEQYF. The CDR3, as DNA: TGTGCCAGCAGCCAAGACCCAGGGGGAACCTCCTACGAGCAGTACTTC.

Worth noting for this clonotype: With a much larger clone just one base away, this may be a read error. The chain couples TRBV6-5 to TRBJ2-5, with TRBD2 matching 7 bases. The CDR3 runs to 16 residues. CDR1 MNHEY and CDR2 SVGAGI come from the germline V gene. V was pared by 6 bases and J by 4 bases, with 14 bases of the junction left unmatched. The CDR3, as DNA: TGTGCCAGCAGATACCGAAGGAGCGGGATAGGAGAGACCCAGTACTTC. Translation: CASRYRRSGIGETQYF.

This clonotype came up many times. This chain links TRBV12-3 or TRBV12-4 with TRBJ2-3; D uncertain. The V end was cut by 3 bases, the J end by 3 bases, with 13 bases between. The CDR3 loop spans 15 amino acids. The CDR3 DNA reads TGTGCCAGCAGTTTCCTACAGAGGTATACAGATACGCAGTATTTT. Encoded protein: CASSFLQRYTDTQYF.

This clonotype was observed many times. V usage is TRBV28 and J usage is TRBJ1-1; 7 positions agree with TRBD1. Germline V CDR1 and CDR2: MDHEN, SYDVKM. The CDR3 runs 15 residues. The junction had 14 bases not matched to a gene; V was cut back by 7 bases and J by 6 bases. CDR3 residues: CASKYYQGGGAEAFF. The CDR3 region has the DNA TGTGCCAGCAAATATTACCAGGGGGGAGGCGCTGAAGCTTTCTTT.

The chain is built from TRBV7-2 and TRBJ2-7, with D possibly TRBD1 on 5 matching bases. Per germline, CDR1 SGHTA and CDR2 FQGNSA. Trimming removed 1 base at V and 2 bases at J, with 12 bases between. The CDR3 consists of 15 residues. CDR3 amino acids: CASSLELQGTYEQYF. DNA for the CDR3: TGTGCCAGCAGCTTAGAACTCCAGGGAACCTACGAGCAGTACTTC.

This clonotype was recorded many times. The V call is TRBV6-9, the J call TRBJ2-7; the D gene is possibly TRBD1 (6 bases). The CDR3 spans 13 residues. From germline, CDR1 is MNHGY and CDR2 SVAAGI. The V end lost 3 bases, the J end lost 4 bases, and 10 bases lay between the germline ends. CDR3 DNA sequence: TGTGCCAGCAGTTACGCAGGGGCATACGAGCAGTACTTC. This gives the protein CASSYAGAYEQYF.

This clonotype was counted at least ten times. The chain uses TRBV6-5 and TRBJ2-7; TRBD2 is a possible D gene (6 bases). The V gene lost 2 bases and the J gene lost 3 bases, with 14 bases spanning the gap. CDR3 length: 15 amino acids. CDR1 and CDR2 from the germline V gene are MNHEY and SVGAGI. The CDR3 nucleotides read TGTGCCAGCAGTTACAATCCGGGAGCCCTCTACGAGCAGTACTTC. Protein: CASSYNPGALYEQYF.